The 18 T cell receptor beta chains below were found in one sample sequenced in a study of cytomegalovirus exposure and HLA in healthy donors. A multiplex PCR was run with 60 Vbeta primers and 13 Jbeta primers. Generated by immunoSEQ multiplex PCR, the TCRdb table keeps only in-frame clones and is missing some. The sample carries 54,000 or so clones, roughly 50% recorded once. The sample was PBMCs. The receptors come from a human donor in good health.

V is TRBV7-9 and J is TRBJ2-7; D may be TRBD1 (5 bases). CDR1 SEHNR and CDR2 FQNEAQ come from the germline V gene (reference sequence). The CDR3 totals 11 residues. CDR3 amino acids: CAIGRVAEQYF. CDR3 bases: TGTGCAATAGGCAGGGTTGCTGAGCAGTACTTC.

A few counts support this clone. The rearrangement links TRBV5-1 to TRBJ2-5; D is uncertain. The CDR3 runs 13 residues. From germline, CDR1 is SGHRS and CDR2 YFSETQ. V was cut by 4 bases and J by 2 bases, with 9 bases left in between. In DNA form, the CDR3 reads TGCGCCAGCAGCCTGGAGCATCAAGAGACCCAGTACTTC. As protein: CASSLEHQETQYF.

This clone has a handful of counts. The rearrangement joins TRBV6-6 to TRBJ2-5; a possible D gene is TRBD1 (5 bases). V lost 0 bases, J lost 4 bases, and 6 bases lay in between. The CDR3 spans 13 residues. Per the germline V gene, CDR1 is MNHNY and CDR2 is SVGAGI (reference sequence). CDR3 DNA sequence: TGTGCCAGCAGTTACTCCCAGGGAGAGACCCAGTACTTC. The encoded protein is CASSYSQGETQYF.

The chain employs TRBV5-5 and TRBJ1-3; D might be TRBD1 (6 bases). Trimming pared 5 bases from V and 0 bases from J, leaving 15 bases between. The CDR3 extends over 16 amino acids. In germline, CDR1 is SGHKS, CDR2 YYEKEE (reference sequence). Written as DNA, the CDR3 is TGTGCCAGCAGGCCTTCCGGGACAAACTCTGGAAACACCATATATTTT. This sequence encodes CASRPSGTNSGNTIYF.

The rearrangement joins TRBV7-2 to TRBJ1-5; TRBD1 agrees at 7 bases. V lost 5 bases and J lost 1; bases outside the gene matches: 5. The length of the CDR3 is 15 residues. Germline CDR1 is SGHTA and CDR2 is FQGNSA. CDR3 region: CASSTRQGSNQPQHF. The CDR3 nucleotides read TGTGCCAGCAGCACCCGACAGGGAAGCAATCAGCCCCAGCATTTT.

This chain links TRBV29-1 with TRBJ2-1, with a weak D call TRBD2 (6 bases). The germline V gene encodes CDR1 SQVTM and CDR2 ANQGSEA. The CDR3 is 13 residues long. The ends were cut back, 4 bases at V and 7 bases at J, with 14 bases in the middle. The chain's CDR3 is CSVAATGANEQFF. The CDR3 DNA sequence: TGCAGCGTTGCTGCCACGGGAGCTAATGAGCAGTTCTTC.

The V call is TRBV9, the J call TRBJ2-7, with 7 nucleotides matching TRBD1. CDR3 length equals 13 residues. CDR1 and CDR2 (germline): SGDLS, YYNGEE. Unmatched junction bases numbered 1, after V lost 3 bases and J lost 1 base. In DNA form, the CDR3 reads TGTGCCAGCAGCGAGGGACAGTCCTACGAGCAGTACTTC. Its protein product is CASSEGQSYEQYF.

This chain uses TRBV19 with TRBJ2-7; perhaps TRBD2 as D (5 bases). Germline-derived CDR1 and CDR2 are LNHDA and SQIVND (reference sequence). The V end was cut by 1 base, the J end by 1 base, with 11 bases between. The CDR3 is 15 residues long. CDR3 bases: TGTGCCAGTAGTATAGCCCCCGAGGGATCCTACGAGCAGTACTTC. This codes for CASSIAPEGSYEQYF.

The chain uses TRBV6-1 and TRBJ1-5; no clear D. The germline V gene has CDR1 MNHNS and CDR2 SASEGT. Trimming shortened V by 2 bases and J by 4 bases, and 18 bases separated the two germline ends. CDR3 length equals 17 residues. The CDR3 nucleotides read TGTGCCAGCAGTGAAAGTCTGGTGTCAGGCCCGAATCAGCCCCAGCATTTT. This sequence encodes CASSESLVSGPNQPQHF.

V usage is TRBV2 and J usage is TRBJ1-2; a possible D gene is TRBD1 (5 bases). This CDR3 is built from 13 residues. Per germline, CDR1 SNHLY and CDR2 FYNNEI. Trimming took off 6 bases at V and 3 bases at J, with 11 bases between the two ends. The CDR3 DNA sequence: TGTGCCAGCAGGACGGACACTCACTATGGCTACACCTTC. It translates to CASRTDTHYGYTF.

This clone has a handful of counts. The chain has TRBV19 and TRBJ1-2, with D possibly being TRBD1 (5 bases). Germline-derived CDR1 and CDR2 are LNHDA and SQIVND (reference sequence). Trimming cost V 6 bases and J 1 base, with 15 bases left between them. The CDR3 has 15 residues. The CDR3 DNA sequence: TGTGCCAGTAGAAGTCTGAAGGGGCTTAACTATGGCTACACCTTC. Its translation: CASRSLKGLNYGYTF. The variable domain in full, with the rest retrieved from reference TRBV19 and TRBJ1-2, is DGGITQSPKYLFRKEGQNVTLSCEQNLNHDAMYWYRQDPGQGLRLIYYSQIVNDFQKGDIAEGYSVSREKKESFPLTVTSAQKNPTAFYLCASRSLKGLNYGYTFGSGTRLTVV.

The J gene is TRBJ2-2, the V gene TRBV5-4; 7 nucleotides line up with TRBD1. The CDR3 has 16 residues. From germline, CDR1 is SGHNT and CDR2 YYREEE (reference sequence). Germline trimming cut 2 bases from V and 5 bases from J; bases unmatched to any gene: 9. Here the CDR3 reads CASSFLGGEGTGELFF. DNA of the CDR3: TGTGCCAGCAGCTTCCTAGGGGGCGAGGGAACCGGGGAGCTGTTTTTT.

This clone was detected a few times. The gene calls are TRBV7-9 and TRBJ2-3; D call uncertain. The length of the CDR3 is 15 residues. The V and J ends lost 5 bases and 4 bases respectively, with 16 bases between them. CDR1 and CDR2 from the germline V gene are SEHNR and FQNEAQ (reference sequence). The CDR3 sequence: CASSLPRPLADTQYF. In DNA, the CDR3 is TGTGCCAGCAGCCTACCTAGGCCCCTGGCAGATACGCAGTATTTT.

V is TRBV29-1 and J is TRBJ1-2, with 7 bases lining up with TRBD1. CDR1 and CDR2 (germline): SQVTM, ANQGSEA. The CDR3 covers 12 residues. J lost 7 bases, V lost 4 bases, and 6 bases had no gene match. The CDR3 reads CSVGGQGGGYTF. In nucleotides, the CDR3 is TGCAGCGTTGGGGGGCAGGGGGGTGGCTACACCTTC.

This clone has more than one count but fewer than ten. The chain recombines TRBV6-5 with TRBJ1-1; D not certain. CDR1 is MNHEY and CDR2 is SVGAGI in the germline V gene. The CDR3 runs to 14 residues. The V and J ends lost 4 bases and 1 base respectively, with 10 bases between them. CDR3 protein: CASSFTYPNTEAFF. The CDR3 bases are TGTGCCAGCAGTTTCACCTATCCGAACACTGAAGCTTTCTTT.

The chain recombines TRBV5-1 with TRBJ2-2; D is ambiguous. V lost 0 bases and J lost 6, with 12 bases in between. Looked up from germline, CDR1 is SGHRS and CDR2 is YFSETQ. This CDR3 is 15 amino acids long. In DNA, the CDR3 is TGCGCCAGCAGCTTGGCATGGGCCCTTTCCGGGGAGCTGTTTTTT. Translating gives CASSLAWALSGELFF.

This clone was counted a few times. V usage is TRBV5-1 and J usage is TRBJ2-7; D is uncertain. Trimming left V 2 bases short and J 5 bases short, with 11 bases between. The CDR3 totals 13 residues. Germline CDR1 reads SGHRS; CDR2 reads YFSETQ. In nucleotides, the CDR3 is TGCGCCAGCAGCTTCGGCAGGCAGGACGAGCAGTACTTC. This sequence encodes CASSFGRQDEQYF.

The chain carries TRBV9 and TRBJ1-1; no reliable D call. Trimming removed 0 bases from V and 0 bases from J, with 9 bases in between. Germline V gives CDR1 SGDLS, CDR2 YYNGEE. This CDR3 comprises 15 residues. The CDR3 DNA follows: TGTGCCAGCAGCGTAGGAGGTCAGTTGAACACTGAAGCTTTCTTT. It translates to CASSVGGQLNTEAFF.